This entry lists 5 T cell receptor beta chains sequenced from one sample in a study of Tregs in tolerant kidney transplant recipients. This table comes from immunoSEQ multiplex PCR, and its TCRdb copy is limited to in-frame clones, with some not included. This sample has about 240,000 clones, with 80% to 85% found just once. Sequencing input: CD4+ T cells from blood. The receptors derive from a human donor in good health.

The gene calls are TRBV6-5 and TRBJ2-7; TRBD1 aligns across 11 bases. V was pared by 2 bases and J by 2 bases, with 5 bases of the junction left unmatched. CDR3 length: 16 residues. CDR1 is MNHEY, CDR2 SVGAGI, per germline. CDR3 sequence (DNA): TGTGCCAGCAGTTACGATCGGACAGGGGGCACCTACGAGCAGTACTTC. Encoded protein: CASSYDRTGGTYEQYF.

J is TRBJ2-7 and V is TRBV6-1; 9 bases are a match to TRBD1. Germline V CDR1 and CDR2: MNHNS, SASEGT. V trimming: 5 bases; J trimming: 3 bases; junction bases outside the gene matches: 5. The CDR3 is made up of 14 amino acids. CDR3 loop: CASSSRTGDYEQYF. In nucleotides, the CDR3 is TGTGCCAGCAGTTCAAGGACAGGGGACTACGAGCAGTACTTC.

This chain connects TRBV18 to TRBJ2-5; possibly TRBD2 for D (5 bases). This CDR3 is 14 amino acids long. The V end lost 3 bases, the J end lost 0 bases, and 8 bases lay between the germline ends. CDR1 is KGHSH and CDR2 is LQKENI in the germline V gene. CDR3: CASSPLGDQETQYF. CDR3 DNA: TGTGCCAGCTCACCTCTCGGGGACCAAGAGACCCAGTACTTC.

The chain couples TRBV5-6 to TRBJ2-7; 15 nucleotides align to TRBD2. Germline CDR1 is SGHDT and CDR2 is YYEEEE. The CDR3 consists of 17 residues. The trim removed 2 bases at V and 1 base at J, leaving 4 bases unmatched. For the CDR3, the DNA is TGTGCCAGCAGCTTACTCGGACTAGCGGGAGGGTCCTACGAGCAGTACTTC. Protein product: CASSLLGLAGGSYEQYF.

This clone was observed a few times. This chain links TRBV5-8 with TRBJ1-5, with 7 bases matching TRBD1. V lost 4 bases and J lost 4; bases outside the gene matches: 8. The CDR3 extends over 15 amino acids. Germline CDR1 is SGHTS and CDR2 is YDEGEE. The CDR3 region is CASSTTGRGNQPQHF. In nucleotides, the CDR3 is TGTGCCAGCAGCACGACAGGGAGAGGGAATCAGCCCCAGCATTTT.